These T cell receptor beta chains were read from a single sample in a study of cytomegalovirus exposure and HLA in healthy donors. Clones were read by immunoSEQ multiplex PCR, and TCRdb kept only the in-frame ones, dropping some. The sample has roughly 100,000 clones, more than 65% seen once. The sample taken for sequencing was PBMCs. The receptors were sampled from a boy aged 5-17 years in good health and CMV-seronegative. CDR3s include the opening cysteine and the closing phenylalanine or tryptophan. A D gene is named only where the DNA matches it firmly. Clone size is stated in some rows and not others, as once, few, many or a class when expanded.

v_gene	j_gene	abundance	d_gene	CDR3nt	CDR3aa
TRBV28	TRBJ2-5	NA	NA	TGTGCCAGCAGATCATCCAGGACCCAGTACTTC	CASRSSRTQYF
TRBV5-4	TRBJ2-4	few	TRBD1	TGTGCCAGCAGCTTGGATGGGACAGGGATGAACATTCAGTACTTC	CASSLDGTGMNIQYF
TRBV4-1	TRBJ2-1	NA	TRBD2	TGCGCCAGCAGCCAAGTGCTAGCGGGAGATCCACGGAATGAGCAGTTCTTC	CASSQVLAGDPRNEQFF
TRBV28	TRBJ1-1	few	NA	TGTGCCAGCAGTGACGGGGGGGCGCGTTCGGCTTTCTTT	CASSDGGARSAFF
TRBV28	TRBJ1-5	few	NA	TGTGCCAGCAGTTTTAGGGGGTTGGGCAATCAGCCCCAGCATTTT	CASSFRGLGNQPQHF
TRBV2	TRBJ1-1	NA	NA	TGTGCCAGCAGGAGCAGGCTCTTGAACACTGAAGCTTTCTTT	CASRSRLLNTEAFF
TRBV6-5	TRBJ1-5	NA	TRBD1	TGTGCCAGCAGTAGGGACAGGGATCAGCCCCAGCATTTT	CASSRDRDQPQHF
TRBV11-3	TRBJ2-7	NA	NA	TGTGCCAGCAGCTTATCGGTCAACTACGAGCAGTACTTC	CASSLSVNYEQYF
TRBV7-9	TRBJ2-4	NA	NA	TGTGCCAGCTCCGATCCGGGTGCGAGTAAAAACATTCAGTACTTC	CASSDPGASKNIQYF
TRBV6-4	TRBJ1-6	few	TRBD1	TGTGCCAGCAAAGGACAGGGGAGTAATTCACCCCTCCACTTT	CASKGQGSNSPLHF
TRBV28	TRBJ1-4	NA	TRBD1	TGTGCCAGCAGTGGACCTGGGACAGGGGCAAATGAAAAACTGTTTTTT	CASSGPGTGANEKLFF
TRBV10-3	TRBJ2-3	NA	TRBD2	TGTGCCATCAGTGAGTCGAACGGGAGGGCCTTAGATACGCAGTATTTT	CAISESNGRALDTQYF
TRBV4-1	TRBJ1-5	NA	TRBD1	TGCGCCAGCAGCCCGGGACAGGGGGCCAATCAGCCCCAGCATTTT	CASSPGQGANQPQHF
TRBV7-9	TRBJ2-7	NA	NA	TGTGCCAGCAGCTTAGCGGACATAGGCGAGCAGTACTTC	CASSLADIGEQYF
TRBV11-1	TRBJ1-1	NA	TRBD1	TGTGCCAGCAGCTTGGACAGGTTTGGCACTGAAGCTTTCTTT	CASSLDRFGTEAFF
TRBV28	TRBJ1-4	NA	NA	TGTGCCAGCAGTTCCCCCGCGTCCTCGAACTCTAATGAAAAACTGTTTTTT	CASSSPASSNSNEKLFF
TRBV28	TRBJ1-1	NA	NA	TGTGCCAGCAGTTTGGCGGGAAAGTTTGAAGCTTTCTTT	CASSLAGKFEAFF
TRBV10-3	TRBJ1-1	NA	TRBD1	TGTGCCATCAGCTCGGACAGGGGGTATGAAGCTTTCTTT	CAISSDRGYEAFF
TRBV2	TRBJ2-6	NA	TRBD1	TGTGCCAGCAGTGAAATTTGGGGACAGGGGTTTTCTGGGGCCAACGTCCTGACTTTC	CASSEIWGQGFSGANVLTF
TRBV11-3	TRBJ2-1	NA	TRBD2	TGTGCCAGCAGCTTAATTCTAGCGGGAGGAAATGAGCAGTTCTTC	CASSLILAGGNEQFF
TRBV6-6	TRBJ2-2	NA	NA	TGTGCCAGCAGGGGCTCGAACACCGGGGAGCTGTTTTTT	CASRGSNTGELFF
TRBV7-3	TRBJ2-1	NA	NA	TGTGCCAGCAGCTTACTGCAGGGTGACAATGAGCAGTTCTTC	CASSLLQGDNEQFF
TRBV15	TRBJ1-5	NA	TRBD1	TGTGCCACCAGCCAAAAGGGACAGGGTTCTCCTCAGCCCCAGCATTTT	CATSQKGQGSPQPQHF
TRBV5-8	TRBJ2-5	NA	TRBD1	TGTGCCAGCAGCGAAGGACAGGGGGAGACCCAGTACTTC	CASSEGQGETQYF
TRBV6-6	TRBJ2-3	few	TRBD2	TGTGCCAGCAGTTACCGGACTAGCGGGAGCACAGATACGCAGTATTTT	CASSYRTSGSTDTQYF
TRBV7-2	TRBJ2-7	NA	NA	TGTGCCAGCACCCACTGGGGAGGAGGCTACGAGCAGTACTTC	CASTHWGGGYEQYF
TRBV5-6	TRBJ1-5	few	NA	TGTGCCAGCAGCTCATTAGGATCCGGAGGCAATCAGCCCCAGCATTTT	CASSSLGSGGNQPQHF
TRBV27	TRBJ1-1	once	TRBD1	TGTGCCAGCACCCTTACAGGGGCGAACACTGAAGCTTTCTTT	CASTLTGANTEAFF
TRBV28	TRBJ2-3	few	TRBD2	TGTGCCAGCAGGGGACTAGCGGAGAGCTCCCTCCCCGATACGCAGTATTTT	CASRGLAESSLPDTQYF
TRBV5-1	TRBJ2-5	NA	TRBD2	TGCGCCAGCAGCTCAAGACTAGCGGGGGGACTCCAAGAGACCCAGTACTTC	CASSSRLAGGLQETQYF
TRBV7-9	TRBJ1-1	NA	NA	TGTGCCAGCAGCTTAGCGGGCAATCCGAACACTGAAGCTTTCTTT	CASSLAGNPNTEAFF
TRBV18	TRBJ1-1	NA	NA	TGTGCCAGCTCACCAGACTTGAACACTGAAGCTTTCTTT	CASSPDLNTEAFF